The entry that follows covers one T cell receptor beta chain sequence. What it binds is not known. TCRdb re-called the 5' RACE reads with MiXCR, one entry per CDR3 protein. This sample has around 500,000 distinct CDR3 sequences; less than 25% occur once, and the top ten carry about 16%. These data are taken from a study of T cells after yellow fever vaccination. Findings and limits, study-wide: A small proportion of clonotypes was detected in both the CD4 and CD8 compartments.

V trimming: 2 bases; J trimming: 6 bases; junction bases outside the gene matches: 5. The CDR3 length is 13 residues. Germline CDR1 is DFQATT and CDR2 is SNEGSKA (reference sequence). This chain links TRBV20-1 with TRBJ2-7; TRBD1 agrees at 9 bases. The TCR originated in a young man who received the YFV17D yellow fever vaccine. The material was PBMCs, obtained approximately 22 days after the first yellow fever vaccination. The CDR3 DNA reads TGCAGTGCTAGACTGGACAGGGGATTCGAGCAGTACTTC. Translation: CSARLDRGFEQYF.